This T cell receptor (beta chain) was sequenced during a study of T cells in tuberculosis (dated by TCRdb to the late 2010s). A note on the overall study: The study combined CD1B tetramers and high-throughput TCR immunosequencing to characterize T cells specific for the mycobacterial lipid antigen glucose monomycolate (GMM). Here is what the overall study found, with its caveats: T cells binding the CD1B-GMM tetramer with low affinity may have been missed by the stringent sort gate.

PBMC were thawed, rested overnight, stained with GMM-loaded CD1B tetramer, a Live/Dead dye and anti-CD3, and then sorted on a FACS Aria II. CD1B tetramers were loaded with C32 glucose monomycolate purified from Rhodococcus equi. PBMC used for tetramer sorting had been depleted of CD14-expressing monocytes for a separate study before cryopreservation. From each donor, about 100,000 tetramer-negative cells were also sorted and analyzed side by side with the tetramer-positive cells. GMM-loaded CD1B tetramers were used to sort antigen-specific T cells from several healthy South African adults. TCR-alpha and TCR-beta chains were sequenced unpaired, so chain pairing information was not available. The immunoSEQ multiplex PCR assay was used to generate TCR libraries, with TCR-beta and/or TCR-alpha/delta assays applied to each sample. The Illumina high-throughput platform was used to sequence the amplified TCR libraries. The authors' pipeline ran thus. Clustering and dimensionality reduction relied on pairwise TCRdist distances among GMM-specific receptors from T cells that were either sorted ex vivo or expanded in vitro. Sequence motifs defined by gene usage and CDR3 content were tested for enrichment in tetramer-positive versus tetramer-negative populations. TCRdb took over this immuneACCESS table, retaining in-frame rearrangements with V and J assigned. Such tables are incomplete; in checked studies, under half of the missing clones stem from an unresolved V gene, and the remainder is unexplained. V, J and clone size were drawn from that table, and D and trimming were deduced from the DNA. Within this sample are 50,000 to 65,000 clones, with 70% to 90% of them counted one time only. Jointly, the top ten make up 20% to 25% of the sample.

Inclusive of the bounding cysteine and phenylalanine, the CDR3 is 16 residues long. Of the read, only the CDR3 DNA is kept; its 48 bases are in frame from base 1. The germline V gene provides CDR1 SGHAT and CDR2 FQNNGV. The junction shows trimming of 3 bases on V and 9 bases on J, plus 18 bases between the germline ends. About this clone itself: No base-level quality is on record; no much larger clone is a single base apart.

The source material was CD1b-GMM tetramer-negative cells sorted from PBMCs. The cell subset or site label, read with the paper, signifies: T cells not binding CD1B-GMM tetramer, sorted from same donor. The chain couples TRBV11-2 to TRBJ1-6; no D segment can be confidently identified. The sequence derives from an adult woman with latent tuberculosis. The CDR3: CASSFGYWQRGSPLHF. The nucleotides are TGTGCCAGCAGCTTTGGTTATTGGCAGAGAGGTTCACCCCTCCACTTT.